The 27 T cell receptor beta chains below were found in one sample sequenced in a study of control samples from healthy donors and cancer patients. Generated by immunoSEQ multiplex PCR, the TCRdb table keeps only in-frame clones and is missing some. The sample shows about 73,000 clones, roughly 86% of them seen only once. Material for sequencing was PBMCs. The receptors originated from a man between 60 and 75 years old with lung cancer.

The CDR3 coding sequence is TGTGCCAGCCTTCAGGAGGACGGGGGGCTAGGAAATAATTCACCCCTCCACTTT. Protein: CASLQEDGGLGNNSPLHF. The J gene is TRBJ1-6, the V gene TRBV2; weak D call: TRBD1 (6 bases). This CDR3 spans 18 amino acids. The ends were cut back, 8 bases at V and 5 bases at J, with 25 bases in the middle. Germline V gene lookup returns CDR1 SNHLY and CDR2 FYNNEI.

The rearrangement joins TRBV30 to TRBJ1-2, with D uncertain. The CDR3 spans 14 residues. Trimming cost V 4 bases and J 6 bases, with 18 bases left between them. Germline lookup yields CDR1 GTSNPN and CDR2 SVGIG (reference sequence). CDR3 amino acids: CAWNNRGRRDGYTF. As DNA, the CDR3 is TGTGCCTGGAACAATCGAGGACGGAGGGATGGCTACACCTTC.

The chain combines TRBV29-1 with TRBJ1-2; D may be TRBD1 (5 bases). V was clipped by 6 bases and J by 1 base, with 9 bases between them. Per germline, CDR1 SQVTM and CDR2 ANQGSEA. The CDR3 has 12 amino acids. In DNA form, the CDR3 reads TGCAGCGTCCAGAGGGGTAACTATGGCTACACCTTC. Residues: CSVQRGNYGYTF.

The chain recombines TRBV6-5 with TRBJ1-5; a weak D match, TRBD1 (5 bases). The germline V and J ends were trimmed by 5 bases and 1 base, with 9 bases remaining between them. Germline V lookup: CDR1 MNHEY, CDR2 SVGAGI. This CDR3 comprises 14 residues. The CDR3 protein is CASSQWGSNQPQHF. The CDR3 bases are TGTGCCAGCAGTCAGTGGGGGAGCAATCAGCCCCAGCATTTT.

V usage is TRBV4-1 and J usage is TRBJ2-7; TRBD1 matches 9 bases. CDR1 is MGHRA, CDR2 YSYEKL, per germline. V lost 3 bases to trimming and J lost 1 base; unmatched junction nucleotides: 4. CDR3 length: 15 residues. The CDR3 DNA is TGCGCCAGCAGCCAGGGACAGGGCCCTTCCTACGAGCAGTACTTC. The encoded protein is CASSQGQGPSYEQYF.

The sample holds one count of this clone. The chain combines TRBV7-7 with TRBJ2-2, with D possibly being TRBD1 (6 bases). V shed 7 bases and J shed 6 bases, with 18 bases lying between them. Germline-derived CDR1 and CDR2 are SSHAT and FNYEAQ (reference sequence). The CDR3 is 15 amino acids. CDR3 bases: TGTGCCAGCACCGAAAAATGGGCAGGGGCCGGGGAGCTGTTTTTT. Translated: CASTEKWAGAGELFF.

A remark on this clone: The same CDR3 is also encoded by other DNA sequences in this sample. This chain connects TRBV25-1 to TRBJ2-3; D remains ambiguous. Between the trimmed V and J ends, which lost 0 bases and 3 bases, there was a span of 7 bases. Germline V gene data show CDR1 as MGHDK and CDR2 as SYGVNS. The CDR3 runs to 14 residues. The CDR3 bases are TGTGCCAGCAGTGAATATTCCTTGACAGATACGCAGTATTTT. Translated: CASSEYSLTDTQYF.

This clone was detected once. The chain carries TRBV2 and TRBJ2-5; possible D gene TRBD2, 6 bases. Germline V lookup: CDR1 SNHLY, CDR2 FYNNEI. Trimming stripped 3 bases from V and 1 base from J, with 18 bases between. The CDR3 totals 17 residues. CDR3 coding DNA: TGTGCCAGCAGTGATAACGGGGGTCGCCGGGCCCAAGAGACCCAGTACTTC. Its translation: CASSDNGGRRAQETQYF.

V is TRBV7-9 and J is TRBJ2-1; 9 bases map to TRBD1. The germline gives CDR1 SEHNR, CDR2 FQNEAQ (reference sequence). J gave up 4 bases and V 3 bases, and 13 bases lay outside the gene matches. The CDR3 contains 18 residues. CDR3 sequence: CASSFPVGQGVTYNEQFF. The CDR3 DNA sequence: TGTGCCAGCAGCTTCCCTGTGGGACAGGGAGTTACTTACAATGAGCAGTTCTTC.

The rearrangement uses TRBV6-1 and TRBJ2-4, with no clear D. V lost 2 bases and J 0 bases, leaving 11 bases between the germline ends. The CDR3 loop spans 16 amino acids. Germline V gene sequence: CDR1 MNHNS, CDR2 SASEGT. DNA for the CDR3: TGTGCCAGCAGTGAACAGAGCACCGTAGCCAAAAACATTCAGTACTTC. Amino acids: CASSEQSTVAKNIQYF.

The table lists this clone with a count of one. The chain employs TRBV6-1 and TRBJ1-1, with TRBD1 as a possible D gene (5 bases). Trimming stripped 1 base from V and 0 bases from J, with 12 bases between. Per the germline V gene, CDR1 is MNHNS and CDR2 is SASEGT. The CDR3 runs to 16 residues. The CDR3 region is CASSEGVGLMNTEAFF. As DNA, the CDR3 is TGTGCCAGCAGTGAAGGCGTGGGGCTGATGAACACTGAAGCTTTCTTT.

The rearrangement links TRBV9 to TRBJ1-1; 9 bases fit TRBD1. Losses at the gene ends were 4 bases for V and 4 bases for J; bases not matched to a gene: 8. Germline V gene sequence: CDR1 SGDLS, CDR2 YYNGEE. The CDR3 consists of 15 residues. The CDR3 sequence is CASSLGTGWGTEAFF. The CDR3 DNA is TGTGCCAGCAGCTTGGGGACAGGGTGGGGCACTGAAGCTTTCTTT.

The chain uses TRBV18 and TRBJ2-7, with D uncertain. V lost 5 bases and J 0 bases, leaving 14 bases between the germline ends. Germline lookup yields CDR1 KGHSH and CDR2 LQKENI. This CDR3 is built from 15 residues. The CDR3 coding sequence is TGTGCCAGCTCATCAGGACGTGGGGACTCCTACGAGCAGTACTTC. As protein: CASSSGRGDSYEQYF.

The chain uses TRBV19 and TRBJ2-1; TRBD2 matches at 11 bases. This CDR3 comprises 16 residues. Germline V lookup: CDR1 LNHDA, CDR2 SQIVND (reference sequence). The V and J ends lost 4 bases and 0 bases, in that order; junction bases with no gene match: 2. CDR3 coding DNA: TGTGCCAGTAGTACCGGGACTAGCGGCTCCTACAATGAGCAGTTCTTC. This sequence encodes CASSTGTSGSYNEQFF.

The V and J genes are TRBV3-1 (or the pseudogene TRBV3-2) and TRBJ1-1; D is undetermined. CDR3 length equals 12 residues. Germline assignment: CDR1 LGHDT and CDR2 YNNKEL (reference sequence). V shed 1 base and J shed 8 bases, with 8 bases lying between them. In nucleotides, the CDR3 is TGTGCCAGCAGCCAAGGTTATTCGGAAGCTTTCTTT. Translating it yields CASSQGYSEAFF.

In this sample, this clone turned up once. The gene calls are TRBV5-5 and TRBJ1-2, with 7 bases matching TRBD1. Per the germline V gene, CDR1 is SGHKS and CDR2 is YYEKEE (reference sequence). Trimming took 3 bases from V and 4 from J; bases not matched to a gene: 9. The CDR3 loop spans 15 amino acids. In nucleotides, the CDR3 is TGTGCCAGCAGCTCCCGACAGGGAGTGGGCTATGGCTACACCTTC. Translation gives CASSSRQGVGYGYTF.

The chain carries TRBV5-1 and TRBJ2-1, with 9 bases aligning to TRBD1. In germline, CDR1 is SGHRS, CDR2 YFSETQ. The CDR3 covers 16 residues. V lost 2 bases to trimming and J lost 3 bases; unmatched junction nucleotides: 6. This CDR3 is CASSLQGAFDYNEQFF. CDR3 coding DNA: TGCGCCAGCAGCTTACAGGGGGCATTCGACTACAATGAGCAGTTCTTC.

The chain recombines TRBV7-2 with TRBJ1-5; 7 positions match TRBD1. V gave up 1 base and J gave up 3 bases; unmatched junction bases: 3. There are 15 residues in the CDR3. Looked up from germline, CDR1 is SGHTA and CDR2 is FQGNSA. Written as DNA, the CDR3 is TGTGCCAGCAGCTTAGGACAGGGCTTCAATCAGCCCCAGCATTTT. It codes for CASSLGQGFNQPQHF.

The rearrangement uses TRBV10-2 and TRBJ2-2; D gene uncertain. Germline V gene sequence: CDR1 WSHSY, CDR2 SAAADI. Trimming took 7 bases from V and 0 from J, leaving 9 bases between them. The CDR3 extends over 14 amino acids. CDR3 sequence: CASIGPANTGELFF. The CDR3 DNA is TGCGCCAGCATTGGGCCAGCGAACACCGGGGAGCTGTTTTTT.

The V gene is TRBV6-5, the J gene TRBJ2-1, with TRBD2 matching 13 bases. V shed 2 bases and J 7 bases; nucleotides not matched to a gene: 5. The CDR3 runs 16 residues. Germline V gene lookup returns CDR1 MNHEY and CDR2 SVGAGI. CDR3 region: CASSYGRLAGGNEQFF. The CDR3 region has the DNA TGTGCCAGCAGTTACGGCCGACTAGCGGGGGGAAATGAGCAGTTCTTC.

This clone was counted between two and nine times. The chain carries TRBV7-9 and TRBJ1-5; D unclear. Germline V lookup: CDR1 SEHNR, CDR2 FQNEAQ (reference sequence). With 3 bases removed from V and 2 bases from J, the gap between germline ends came to 8 bases. This CDR3 region has 14 residues. The CDR3: CASSFGEGNQPQHF. The CDR3 DNA follows: TGTGCCAGCAGCTTTGGGGAGGGCAATCAGCCCCAGCATTTT.

The chain uses TRBV10-2 and TRBJ2-6; no reliable D call. With 8 bases removed from V and 0 bases from J, the gap between germline ends came to 5 bases. Germline lookup yields CDR1 WSHSY and CDR2 SAAADI. CDR3 size: 13 residues. CDR3 nucleotides: TGCGCCAGCGCTCCCTCTGGGGCCAACGTCCTGACTTTC. Its translation: CASAPSGANVLTF.

In this sample, this clone turned up a few times. The gene calls are TRBV7-9 and TRBJ1-2, with D possibly being TRBD1 (6 bases). V was shortened by 4 bases and J by 2 bases, with 8 bases between the two germline ends. This CDR3 has 13 amino acids. Germline CDR1 SEHNR, CDR2 FQNEAQ (reference sequence). The CDR3 nucleotides are TGTGCCAGCAGCTCGGACAGCAACTATGGCTACACCTTC. This translates into CASSSDSNYGYTF.

The chain has TRBV5-4 and TRBJ2-7; 9 nucleotides match TRBD1. The V and J ends lost 4 bases and 0 bases, in that order; junction bases with no gene match: 5. The CDR3 has 15 amino acids. From germline, CDR1 is SGHNT and CDR2 YYREEE (reference sequence). This CDR3 is CASSVDRGFSYEQYF. CDR3 DNA: TGTGCCAGCAGCGTCGACAGGGGGTTCTCCTACGAGCAGTACTTC.

The genes are TRBV20-1 and TRBJ2-2; D not resolved. This CDR3 comprises 14 residues. Germline V gene lookup returns CDR1 DFQATT and CDR2 SNEGSKA (reference sequence). The V and J ends lost 4 bases and 0 bases respectively, with 9 bases between them. The CDR3 spells CSAIEKPNTGELFF. The CDR3, as DNA: TGCAGTGCTATTGAGAAGCCGAACACCGGGGAGCTGTTTTTT.

The chain couples TRBV5-8 to TRBJ2-5, with 8 bases matching TRBD1. CDR3 length: 15 residues. Germline V gives CDR1 SGHTS, CDR2 YDEGEE. With V trimmed by 4 bases and J by 5 bases, 10 bases remained unmatched. CDR3 amino acids: CASSKGQVQAETQYF. In nucleotides, the CDR3 is TGTGCCAGCAGCAAGGGACAGGTTCAAGCGGAGACCCAGTACTTC.

This clone was seen just once. This sequence joins TRBV7-2 and TRBJ1-4; D is ambiguous. The CDR3 length is 14 residues. Germline CDR1 reads SGHTA; CDR2 reads FQGNSA. V dropped 0 bases and J dropped 4 bases, with 6 bases sitting between them. The CDR3 nucleotides read TGTGCCAGCAGCTTAGCTATCAATAATGAAAAACTGTTTTTT. It yields the protein CASSLAINNEKLFF.